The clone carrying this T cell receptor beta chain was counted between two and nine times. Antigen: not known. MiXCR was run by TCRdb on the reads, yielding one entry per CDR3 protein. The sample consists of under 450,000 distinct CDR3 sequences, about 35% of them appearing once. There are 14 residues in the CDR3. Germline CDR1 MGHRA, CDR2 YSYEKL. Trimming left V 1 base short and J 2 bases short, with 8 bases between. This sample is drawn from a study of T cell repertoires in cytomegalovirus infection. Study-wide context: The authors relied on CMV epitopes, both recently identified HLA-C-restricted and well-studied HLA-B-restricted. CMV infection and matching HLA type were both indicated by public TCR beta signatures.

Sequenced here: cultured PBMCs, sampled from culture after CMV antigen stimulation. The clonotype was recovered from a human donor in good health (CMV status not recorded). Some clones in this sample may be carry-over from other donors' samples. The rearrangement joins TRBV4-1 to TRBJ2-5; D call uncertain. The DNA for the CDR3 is TGCGCCAGCAGCCAAGTTTCCAGTCAAGAGACCCAGTACTTC. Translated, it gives CASSQVSSQETQYF.